This T cell receptor (beta chain) was recovered during a study of radiation and T cells in renal cell carcinoma. The study's findings and limits: Baseline intratumoral clonotype presence is unknown without pretreatment biopsies. In blood, top tumor clones expanded by 2 weeks, shrinking by 4.

Time point: baseline pretreatment blood. Treatment in this sample: 15 Gy SBRT to primary tumor, nephrectomy 4 weeks later. After SBRT, blood was collected at 2 and 4 weeks, plus baseline. Libraries were prepared by immunoSEQ multiplex PCR; TCRdb keeps only in-frame clonotypes and omits some of them. This table holds about 22,000 clones, 80% found once. Comment on this clone: Its antigen remains unknown.

The germline V gene encodes CDR1 SQVTM and CDR2 ANQGSEA. This CDR3 spans 13 amino acids. This sequence joins TRBV29-1 and TRBJ2-1, with TRBD2 as a possible D gene (5 bases). The sequenced sample was blood, obtained from a patient whose treatment included radiotherapy and nephrectomy. This receptor was taken from a man aged 55 to 70 with renal cell carcinoma. The CDR3 DNA reads as TGCGGCCTGACGGGAAGCTCCTACAATGAGCAGTTCTTC. Its protein is CGLTGSSYNEQFF.